This TCR beta chain was captured by sequencing in a study of cytomegalovirus exposure and HLA in healthy donors. V lost 7 bases and J lost 12; bases outside the gene matches: 11. This CDR3 contains 15 residues. Germline-derived CDR1 and CDR2 are SNHLY and FYNNEI. Overall study findings and caveats: Researchers counted roughly 150 TCR beta chains as cytomegalovirus-associated.

In this sample, this clone turned up a few times. Its specificity is unknown. Using immunoSEQ multiplex PCR, the repertoire was profiled, and TCRdb retains in-frame clones only, with some absent. This table holds about 190,000 clones, roughly 88% found once. The material sequenced was PBMCs. This rearrangement joins TRBV2 to TRBJ2-1; 14 positions agree with TRBD2. This TCR was sampled from a woman aged 18 to 35 in good health and CMV-seronegative. CDR3 amino acids: CASKPRTSGGTGQFF. DNA for the CDR3: TGTGCCAGCAAACCACGGACTAGCGGGGGGACTGGGCAGTTCTTC.